The 20 T cell receptor beta chains below all came from one sample that was sequenced in a study of shared clonotypes between healthy human individuals. Method: immunoSEQ multiplex PCR; TCRdb's copy keeps in-frame clones and lacks some. The sample shows about 1.5 million clones, under 99% of them seen only once. The sequenced material came from naive CD4+ T cells sorted from blood. The subset denotes: CD45RA+ positively selected. These receptors were collected from a man between 25 and 39 years old in good health.

The chain combines TRBV7-3 with TRBJ1-1; D is unclear. V lost 6 bases and J 6 bases, leaving 14 bases between the germline ends. The V gene's germline CDR1 is SGHTA and CDR2 FQGTGA. The CDR3 spans 13 residues. CDR3 residues: CASSGTRHAEAFF. CDR3 nucleotides: TGTGCCAGCAGTGGCACTAGGCACGCTGAAGCTTTCTTT.

V gene TRBV4-3 combines with J gene TRBJ1-1; D possibly corresponds to TRBD1 (5 bases). V gave up 0 bases and J gave up 8 bases, with 13 bases separating them. There are 14 residues in the CDR3. Germline V lookup: CDR1 LGHNA, CDR2 YSLEER. The CDR3 loop is CASSQDTGPGEAFF. CDR3 coding DNA: TGCGCCAGCAGCCAAGATACGGGGCCCGGGGAAGCTTTCTTT.

V is TRBV2 and J is TRBJ2-3; 11 bases agree with TRBD2. There are 16 residues in the CDR3. After removal of 5 bases from V and 6 bases from J, the junction contained 10 bases not matched to a gene. Germline-derived CDR1 and CDR2 are SNHLY and FYNNEI. This CDR3 is CASSRTSGRNRDTQYF. As DNA, the CDR3 is TGTGCCAGCAGTAGGACTAGCGGGCGTAACAGGGATACGCAGTATTTT.

A word on this clone: The sample carries other DNA sequences with the same CDR3. V gene TRBV18 combines with J gene TRBJ1-5; D is unresolved. The CDR3 totals 13 residues. Germline CDR1 and CDR2: KGHSH and LQKENI. The germline V and J ends were trimmed by 0 bases and 5 bases, with 5 bases remaining between them. Here the CDR3 reads CASSPPGDQPQHF. For the CDR3, the DNA is TGTGCCAGCTCACCACCCGGTGATCAGCCCCAGCATTTT.

A few counts support this clone. The chain employs TRBV30 and TRBJ1-1; TRBD1 is a possible D gene (5 bases). Germline-derived CDR1 and CDR2 are GTSNPN and SVGIG (reference sequence). V lost 3 bases and J lost 1, with 6 bases in between. The CDR3 is 12 amino acids. Here the CDR3 DNA reads TGTGCCTGGAGCAGGGCGAACACTGAAGCTTTCTTT. As protein: CAWSRANTEAFF. Full variable domain (rest looked up from reference TRBV30 and TRBJ1-1): SQTIHQWPATLVQPVGSPLSLECTVEGTSNPNLYWYRQAAGRGLQLLFYSVGIGQISSEVPQNLSASRPQDRQFILSSKKLLLSDSGFYLCAWSRANTEAFFGQGTRLTVV.

The gene calls are TRBV7-2 and TRBJ2-7; 9 bases align to TRBD2. The CDR3 consists of 14 residues. Losses at the gene ends were 5 bases for V and 3 bases for J; bases not matched to a gene: 5. Germline values: CDR1 SGHTA, CDR2 FQGNSA. The CDR3 nucleotides are TGTGCCAGCAGCAAATTAGCGGGAGACTACGAGCAGTACTTC. Residues: CASSKLAGDYEQYF. The variable domain in full, with the rest retrieved from reference TRBV7-2 and TRBJ2-7, is GAGVSQSPSNKVTEKGKDVELRCDPISGHTALYWYRQSLGQGLEFLIYFQGNSAPDKSGLPSDRFSAERTGGSVSTLTIQRTQQEDSAVYLCASSKLAGDYEQYFGPGTRLTVT.

The genes are TRBV5-1 and TRBJ2-3; unclear D gene. Between the trimmed V and J ends, which lost 1 base and 1 base, there was a span of 10 bases. The CDR3 runs 15 residues. Germline lookup yields CDR1 SGHRS and CDR2 YFSETQ. The DNA for the CDR3 is TGCGCCAGCAGCTTGAGTGTGGTGGGCACAGATACGCAGTATTTT. It codes for CASSLSVVGTDTQYF.

The rearrangement links TRBV11-3 to TRBJ2-5; 8 bases agree with TRBD2. J was trimmed by 3 bases and V by 5 bases; bases with no gene match: 5. Looked up from germline, CDR1 is SGHNT and CDR2 is YENEEA. The CDR3 is 14 residues long. CDR3 loop: CASSTGTSEETQYF. As DNA, the CDR3 is TGTGCCAGCAGCACCGGGACTAGTGAAGAGACCCAGTACTTC. The whole variable domain, remainder taken from reference TRBV11-3 and TRBJ2-5, is EAGVVQSPRYKIIEKKQPVAFWCNPISGHNTLYWYLQNLGQGPELLIRYENEEAVDDSQLPKDRFSAERLKGVDSTLKIQPAELGDSAVYLCASSTGTSEETQYFGPGTRLLVL.

The chain couples TRBV10-3 to TRBJ1-1; no reliable D call. The CDR3 totals 13 residues. Trimming removed 3 bases from V and 6 bases from J, with 11 bases in between. Germline CDR1 is ENHRY and CDR2 is SYGVKD. CDR3 DNA: TGTGCCATCAGTGACCAGCAAACCCCTGAAGCTTTCTTT. Translating gives CAISDQQTPEAFF.

The chain is built from TRBV28 and TRBJ1-1, with D unresolved. The ends were cut back, 6 bases at V and 0 bases at J, with 17 bases in the middle. Germline CDR1 reads MDHEN; CDR2 reads SYDVKM. The CDR3 is made up of 16 amino acids. CDR3 nucleotide sequence: TGTGCCAGCAGAAGTTTTTTACAGTTTATGAACACTGAAGCTTTCTTT. As protein: CASRSFLQFMNTEAFF.

V is TRBV29-1 and J is TRBJ2-5; TRBD1 matches 8 bases. The CDR3 has 12 residues. The V gene end was trimmed by 5 bases and the J gene end by 5 bases; junction bases not matched to a gene: 4. Germline loops: CDR1 SQVTM, CDR2 ANQGSEA. The CDR3 DNA reads TGCAGCGTTCGGACAGGGACTGAGACCCAGTACTTC. It is translated as CSVRTGTETQYF.

This chain links TRBV25-1 with TRBJ1-5; the D is unclear. CDR3 length: 14 residues. Deletions cut 2 bases from V and 2 bases from J, with 7 bases between. From germline, CDR1 is MGHDK and CDR2 SYGVNS. This CDR3 is CASSEPHGNQPQHF. CDR3 nucleotide sequence: TGTGCCAGCAGTGAACCCCACGGCAATCAGCCCCAGCATTTT.

Regarding this clone: Other DNA sequences of this sample code for an identical CDR3. The chain recombines TRBV9 with TRBJ2-2; 12 bases align to TRBD1. The CDR3 sequence is 16 residues long. Trimming removed 3 bases from V and 5 bases from J; junction bases left unmatched: 5. Germline lookup yields CDR1 SGDLS and CDR2 YYNGEE. Here the CDR3 DNA reads TGTGCCAGCAGCGCCCGGGACAGGGGGCTTACCGGGGAGCTGTTTTTT. Amino acid sequence: CASSARDRGLTGELFF.

CDR3 protein: CATSRQHGTAKNIQYF. The CDR3 nucleotides are TGTGCCACCAGCAGACAACACGGGACAGCCAAAAACATTCAGTACTTC. J is TRBJ2-4 and V is TRBV15; D is perhaps TRBD1 or TRBD2 (5 bases each). V lost 2 bases, J lost 0 bases, and 11 bases lay in between. Germline CDR1 LNHNV, CDR2 YYDKDF (reference sequence). CDR3 size: 16 residues.

The chain links TRBV7-6 to TRBJ1-1; possibly TRBD1 for D (6 bases). Trimming removed 4 bases from V and 0 bases from J, with 15 bases in between. The CDR3 has 16 amino acids. Germline V gives CDR1 SGHVS, CDR2 FNYEAQ. CDR3 sequence: CASSSGYRDLNTEAFF. The CDR3 DNA reads as TGTGCCAGCAGCTCGGGGTACAGGGACCTGAACACTGAAGCTTTCTTT.

V is TRBV4-3 and J is TRBJ2-6; 8 bases fit TRBD2. Germline V gene data show CDR1 as LGHNA and CDR2 as YSLEER. V was clipped by 4 bases and J by 3 bases; unmatched bases: 14. The CDR3 has 19 residues. This CDR3 reads CASSLIEYRRGVGANVLTF. In nucleotides, the CDR3 is TGCGCCAGCAGCCTAATTGAGTACAGGCGGGGGGTTGGGGCCAACGTCCTGACTTTC.

V and J are TRBV28 and TRBJ2-7; D is undetermined. The germline V and J ends were trimmed by 9 bases and 3 bases, with 15 bases remaining between them. The CDR3 contains 13 residues. The germline V gene has CDR1 MDHEN and CDR2 SYDVKM. The CDR3 protein is CASGRGRDYEQYF. The CDR3 DNA reads as TGTGCCAGTGGACGCGGCAGAGACTACGAGCAGTACTTC.

This clone was recorded once. This sequence joins TRBV5-4 and TRBJ1-4; tentative D call: TRBD1 (5 bases). The V gene lost 5 bases and the J gene lost 1 base, with 12 bases spanning the gap. The V gene's germline CDR1 is SGHNT and CDR2 YYREEE (reference sequence). This CDR3 region has 15 residues. The CDR3: CASSSGRETNEKLFF. CDR3 DNA: TGTGCCAGCAGTTCAGGGAGGGAAACTAATGAAAAACTGTTTTTT.

The chain is built from TRBV7-8 and TRBJ2-3, with D possibly being TRBD1 (6 bases). There are 17 residues in the CDR3. CDR1 and CDR2 (germline): SGHVS, FQNEAQ. Trimming pared 2 bases from V and 5 bases from J, leaving 20 bases between. The CDR3 DNA follows: TGTGCCAGCAGCTTACTGCCGGCAGGGGCAAGAAAAGATACGCAGTATTTT. The encoded protein is CASSLLPAGARKDTQYF.

The V call is TRBV4-1, the J call TRBJ2-1, with D possibly being TRBD1 (6 bases). V was clipped by 0 bases and J by 4 bases, with 22 bases between them. CDR1 and CDR2 from the germline V gene are MGHRA and YSYEKL. This CDR3 region has 19 residues. The CDR3: CASSQDMATGPVRYNEQFF. The CDR3 bases are TGCGCCAGCAGCCAAGATATGGCAACAGGGCCCGTTCGGTACAATGAGCAGTTCTTC.